The 15 T cell receptor beta chains presented below share a single source sample, sequenced in a study of cytomegalovirus exposure and HLA in healthy donors. PCR amplification relied on 60 Vbeta primers (plus 13 Jbeta primers). Clones were read by immunoSEQ multiplex PCR, and TCRdb kept only the in-frame ones, dropping some. The data contain more than 85,000 clones, 75% of them seen just once; the ten biggest clones take up 1.3%. What was sequenced was PBMCs. The receptors shown here come from a man aged 35 to 55 in good health and CMV-seronegative.

This chain joins TRBV28 and TRBJ1-4; D is uncertain. The CDR3 extends over 11 amino acids. Germline-derived CDR1 and CDR2 are MDHEN and SYDVKM. Trimming removed 7 bases at V and 5 bases at J, with 5 bases between. CDR3 residues: CASTRNEKLFF. CDR3 DNA: TGTGCCAGCACGAGAAATGAAAAACTGTTTTTT.

The chain recombines TRBV5-4 with TRBJ2-3; a weak D match, TRBD2 (5 bases). V was pared by 4 bases and J by 3 bases, with 12 bases between. The germline V gene encodes CDR1 SGHNT and CDR2 YYREEE (reference sequence). CDR3 length: 14 residues. CDR3 DNA sequence: TGTGCCAGCAGCATTCCGGGGTCAACAGATACGCAGTATTTT. Encoded protein: CASSIPGSTDTQYF.

The gene calls are TRBV2 and TRBJ1-4; tentatively, D is TRBD1 (5 bases). The germline V gene has CDR1 SNHLY and CDR2 FYNNEI. Trimming shortened V by 4 bases and J by 8 bases, and 20 bases separated the two germline ends. The CDR3 is made up of 16 amino acids. The DNA of the CDR3 is TGTGCCAGCAGTGGATTTGCTGTGCAGGGTCGGGAAAAACTGTTTTTT. Amino acids: CASSGFAVQGREKLFF.

The chain recombines TRBV27 with TRBJ1-2; D is possibly TRBD1 (5 bases). The CDR3 is 14 amino acids. Trimming left V 0 bases short and J 6 bases short, with 11 bases between. Germline-derived CDR1 and CDR2 are MNHEY and SMNVEV (reference sequence). In DNA form, the CDR3 reads TGTGCCAGCAGTTTATCCGGCAGGGTTCATGGCTACACCTTC. Its translation is CASSLSGRVHGYTF.

The rearrangement joins TRBV30 to TRBJ2-7; D might be TRBD2 (5 bases). The germline V gene encodes CDR1 GTSNPN and CDR2 SVGIG (reference sequence). CDR3 length: 13 amino acids. Trimming took off 2 bases at V and 2 bases at J, with 10 bases between the two ends. CDR3: CAWSNSGAYEQYF. As DNA, the CDR3 is TGTGCCTGGAGTAACAGCGGAGCCTACGAGCAGTACTTC.

The chain carries TRBV5-1 and TRBJ1-2; D uncertain. CDR3 length equals 12 residues. V shed 3 bases and J shed 0 bases, with 3 bases lying between them. Germline V CDR1 and CDR2: SGHRS, YFSETQ. The CDR3 DNA reads as TGCGCCAGCAGCTATACTAACTATGGCTACACCTTC. Protein: CASSYTNYGYTF.

The count of this clone is one. The V gene is TRBV25-1, the J gene TRBJ2-7; TRBD1 matches 8 bases. V shed 3 bases, J shed 7 bases, and the junction held 8 bases outside the gene matches. Germline V gene data show CDR1 as MGHDK and CDR2 as SYGVNS. The CDR3 has 14 residues. As DNA, the CDR3 is TGTGCCAGCAGTGATTCAGGGGGCCGGAGGGAGCAGTACTTC. Its protein is CASSDSGGRREQYF.

The chain carries TRBV7-2 and TRBJ1-2; TRBD1 matches at 7 bases. The CDR3 extends over 16 amino acids. CDR1 and CDR2 (germline): SGHTA, FQGNSA. V lost 1 base to trimming and J lost 4 bases; unmatched junction nucleotides: 9. CDR3 bases: TGTGCCAGCAGCTTAGGCAGGGGGACCACTAGCTATGGCTACACCTTC. This sequence encodes CASSLGRGTTSYGYTF.

The chain couples TRBV6-6 to TRBJ1-2, with 9 positions matching TRBD1. CDR1 and CDR2 (germline): MNHNY, SVGAGI (reference sequence). The V and J ends lost 5 bases and 5 bases, in that order; junction bases with no gene match: 3. There are 13 residues in the CDR3. CDR3 protein: CASSIGTGYGYTF. The DNA for the CDR3 is TGTGCCAGCAGTATTGGGACAGGGTATGGCTACACCTTC.

This rearrangement joins TRBV6-4 to TRBJ2-6; 8 bases are a match to TRBD1. The CDR3 has 16 residues. With 6 bases clipped from V and 0 bases from J, the junction kept 4 bases outside the gene matches. From germline, CDR1 is MRHNA and CDR2 SNTAGT. The CDR3 DNA sequence: TGTGCCAGCAGCGCAACAGGGGGCTCTGGGGCCAACGTCCTGACTTTC. This sequence encodes CASSATGGSGANVLTF.

J is TRBJ1-4 and V is TRBV23-1; D is unresolved. TRBV23-1 is noted as an ORF with a role that remains uncertain. This CDR3 has 13 amino acids. Trimming removed 4 bases from V and 4 bases from J, with 7 bases in between. The CDR3 loop is CASSRHCNEKLFF. The CDR3 nucleotides read TGCGCCAGCAGTCGTCACTGTAATGAAAAACTGTTTTTT.

The chain has TRBV19 and TRBJ2-6; 8 bases agree with TRBD1. This CDR3 comprises 17 residues. Trimming removed 5 bases from V and 3 bases from J; junction bases left unmatched: 9. CDR1 is LNHDA and CDR2 is SQIVND in the germline V gene (reference sequence). CDR3 protein: CASSAWTGPYGANVLTF. The CDR3 DNA sequence: TGTGCCAGTAGTGCTTGGACAGGGCCGTATGGGGCCAACGTCCTGACTTTC.

The chain joins TRBV9 to TRBJ2-7; 11 positions agree with TRBD1. The V gene end was trimmed by 3 bases and the J gene end by 0 bases; junction bases not matched to a gene: 5. The CDR3 is made up of 16 amino acids. Per germline, CDR1 SGDLS and CDR2 YYNGEE. CDR3 nucleotide sequence: TGTGCCAGCAGCGAAGGGACAGGGGGAAACTCCTACGAGCAGTACTTC. Translation gives CASSEGTGGNSYEQYF.

On this clone itself: The sample holds other DNA sequences that translate to the same CDR3. V gene TRBV27 combines with J gene TRBJ1-1; D gene ambiguous. This CDR3 spans 13 amino acids. Trimming pared 3 bases from V and 1 base from J, leaving 6 bases between. Germline loops: CDR1 MNHEY, CDR2 SMNVEV (reference sequence). CDR3 sequence (DNA): TGTGCCAGCAGTTTTGGAGGGAACACTGAAGCTTTCTTT. The encoded protein is CASSFGGNTEAFF.

V is TRBV27 and J is TRBJ2-7; D is ambiguous. The V gene lost 4 bases and the J gene lost 2 bases, with 12 bases spanning the gap. In germline, CDR1 is MNHEY, CDR2 SMNVEV (reference sequence). There are 14 residues in the CDR3. The CDR3 reads CASSSPLSPYEQYF. As DNA, the CDR3 is TGTGCCAGCAGTTCTCCCCTATCTCCCTACGAGCAGTACTTC.